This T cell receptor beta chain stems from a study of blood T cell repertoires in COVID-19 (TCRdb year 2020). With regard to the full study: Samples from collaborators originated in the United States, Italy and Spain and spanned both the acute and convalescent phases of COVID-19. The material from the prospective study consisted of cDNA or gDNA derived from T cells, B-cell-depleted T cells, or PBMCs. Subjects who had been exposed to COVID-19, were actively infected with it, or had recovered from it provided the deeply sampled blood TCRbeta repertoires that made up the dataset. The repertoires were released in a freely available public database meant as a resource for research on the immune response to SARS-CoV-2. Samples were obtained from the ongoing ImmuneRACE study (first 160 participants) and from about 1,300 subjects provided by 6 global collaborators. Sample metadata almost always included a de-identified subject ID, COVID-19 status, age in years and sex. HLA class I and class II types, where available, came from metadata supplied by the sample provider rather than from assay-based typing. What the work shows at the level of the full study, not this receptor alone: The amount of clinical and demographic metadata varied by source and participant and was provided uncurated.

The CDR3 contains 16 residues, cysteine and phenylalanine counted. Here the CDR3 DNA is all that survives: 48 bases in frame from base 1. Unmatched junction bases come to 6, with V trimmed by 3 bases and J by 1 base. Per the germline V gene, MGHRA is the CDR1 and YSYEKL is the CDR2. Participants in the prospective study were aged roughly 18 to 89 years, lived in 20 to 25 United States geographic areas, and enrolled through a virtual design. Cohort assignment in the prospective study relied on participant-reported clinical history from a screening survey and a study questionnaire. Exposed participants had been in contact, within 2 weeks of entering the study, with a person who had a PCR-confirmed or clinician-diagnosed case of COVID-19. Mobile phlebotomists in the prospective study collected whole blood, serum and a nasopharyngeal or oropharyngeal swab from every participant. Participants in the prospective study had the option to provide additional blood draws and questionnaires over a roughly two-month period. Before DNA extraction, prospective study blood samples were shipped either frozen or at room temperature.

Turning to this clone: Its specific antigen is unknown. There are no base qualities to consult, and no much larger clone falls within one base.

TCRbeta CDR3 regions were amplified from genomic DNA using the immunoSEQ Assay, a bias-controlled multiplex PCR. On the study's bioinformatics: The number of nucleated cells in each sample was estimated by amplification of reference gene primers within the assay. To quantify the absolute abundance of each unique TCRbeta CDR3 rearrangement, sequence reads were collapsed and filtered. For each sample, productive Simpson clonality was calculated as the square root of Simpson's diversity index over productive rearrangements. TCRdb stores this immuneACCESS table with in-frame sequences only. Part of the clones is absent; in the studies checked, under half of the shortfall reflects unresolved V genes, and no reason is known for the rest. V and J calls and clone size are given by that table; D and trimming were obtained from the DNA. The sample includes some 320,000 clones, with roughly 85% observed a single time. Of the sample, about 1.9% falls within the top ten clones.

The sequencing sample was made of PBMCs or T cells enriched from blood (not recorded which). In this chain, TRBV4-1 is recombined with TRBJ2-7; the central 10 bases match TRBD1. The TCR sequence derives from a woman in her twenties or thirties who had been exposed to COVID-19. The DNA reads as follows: TGCGCCAGCAGCCAGGCCGGGACAGGGGCTTCCTACGAGCAGTACTTC. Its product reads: CASSQAGTGASYEQYF.